Presented here are 5 T cell receptor beta chains from one specimen sequenced in a study of shared T cell receptors in the human thymus. The assay was immunoSEQ multiplex PCR, and TCRdb's table has in-frame clones only and misses some. Of about 710,000 clones listed, 80% to 90% are singletons. This sample also belongs to another study, concerning human thymus T cells.

Specimen: thymocytes. Source of these receptors: a boy under three years old with a congenital heart defect.

This chain joins TRBV28 and TRBJ1-1, with 7 bases aligning to TRBD1. Germline-derived CDR1 and CDR2 are MDHEN and SYDVKM. There are 22 residues in the CDR3. Trimming removed 3 bases from V and 0 bases from J; junction bases left unmatched: 25. Here the CDR3 reads CASSFVLFSRTGADSMNTEAFF. CDR3 coding DNA: TGTGCCAGCAGTTTCGTTCTCTTCTCACGTACAGGGGCGGACTCAATGAACACTGAAGCTTTCTTT.

This chain links TRBV7-9 with TRBJ1-4, with 7 bases aligning to TRBD1. The V gene end was trimmed by 4 bases and the J gene end by 5 bases; junction bases not matched to a gene: 4. The CDR3 is made up of 14 amino acids. From germline, CDR1 is SEHNR and CDR2 FQNEAQ (reference sequence). CDR3 residues: CASSSDRENEKLFF. The CDR3 DNA sequence: TGTGCCAGCAGCTCCGACAGGGAGAATGAAAAACTGTTTTTT.

The V call is TRBV27, the J call TRBJ1-1; 8 bases line up with TRBD1. In germline, CDR1 is MNHEY, CDR2 SMNVEV (reference sequence). The CDR3 is 14 residues long. Trimming cost V 5 bases and J 6 bases; bases outside gene matches: 8. The CDR3 loop is CASSGRDRIAEAFF. For the CDR3, the DNA is TGTGCCAGCAGTGGTAGGGACAGGATCGCTGAAGCTTTCTTT.

This chain connects TRBV5-4 to TRBJ2-7; possibly TRBD1 for D (7 bases). This CDR3 region has 15 residues. Germline loops: CDR1 SGHNT, CDR2 YYREEE (reference sequence). The V end lost 2 bases, the J end lost 2 bases, and 14 bases lay between the germline ends. The CDR3 DNA follows: TGTGCCAGCAGCTTTTTTACCAGGGGGGCCTACGAGCAGTACTTC. It is translated as CASSFFTRGAYEQYF.

The CDR3 sequence: CASSLGGLNYGYTF. The CDR3 DNA reads as TGCGCCAGCAGCTTGGGGGGCCTGAACTATGGCTACACCTTC. This chain uses TRBV5-1 with TRBJ1-2; TRBD1 is a possible D gene (5 bases). The CDR3 is 14 amino acids. The V gene's germline CDR1 is SGHRS and CDR2 YFSETQ. V shed 0 bases and J shed 2 bases, with 8 bases lying between them.